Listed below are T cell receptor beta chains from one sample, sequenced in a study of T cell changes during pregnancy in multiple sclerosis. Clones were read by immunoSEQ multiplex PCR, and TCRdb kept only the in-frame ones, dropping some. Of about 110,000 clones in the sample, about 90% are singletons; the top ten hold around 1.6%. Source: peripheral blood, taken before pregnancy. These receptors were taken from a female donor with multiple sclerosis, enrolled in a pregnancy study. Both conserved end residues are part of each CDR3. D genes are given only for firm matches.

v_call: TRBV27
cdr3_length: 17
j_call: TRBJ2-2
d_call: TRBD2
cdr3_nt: TGTGCCAGCAGTTCCCCCTTGGCGGGAGGGAGCACCGGGGAGCTGTTTTTT
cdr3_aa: CASSSPLAGGSTGELFF

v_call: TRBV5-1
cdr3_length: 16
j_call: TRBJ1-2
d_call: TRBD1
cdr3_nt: TGCGCCAGCAGCTTGGAAGCAGGGGGCGTCTCCGGGGGCTACACCTTC
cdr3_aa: CASSLEAGGVSGGYTF

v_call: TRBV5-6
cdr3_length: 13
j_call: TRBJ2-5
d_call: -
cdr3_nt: TGTGCCAGCAGCTTGTCAGGGGTTGTGACCCAGTACTTC
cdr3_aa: CASSLSGVVTQYF

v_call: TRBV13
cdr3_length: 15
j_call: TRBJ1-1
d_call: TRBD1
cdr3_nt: TGTGCCAGCAGCAGATCAGGGGGCTTGAACACTGAAGCTTTCTTT
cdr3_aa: CASSRSGGLNTEAFF

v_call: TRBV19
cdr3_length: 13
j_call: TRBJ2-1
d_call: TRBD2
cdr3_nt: TGTGCCAGTAGTATCGGCGGGAGAAGTGAGCAGTTCTTC
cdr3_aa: CASSIGGRSEQFF

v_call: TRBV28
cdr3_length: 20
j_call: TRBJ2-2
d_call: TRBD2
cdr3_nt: TGTGCCAGCAGTTTCTCTCCCCGGGGGACTAGCGGGAGGATTAACGGGGAGCTGTTTTTT
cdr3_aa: CASSFSPRGTSGRINGELFF

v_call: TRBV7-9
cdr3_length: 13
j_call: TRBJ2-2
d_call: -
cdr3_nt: TGTGCCAGCAGCCCTCCTGGGCTCGGGGAGCTGTTTTTT
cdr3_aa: CASSPPGLGELFF

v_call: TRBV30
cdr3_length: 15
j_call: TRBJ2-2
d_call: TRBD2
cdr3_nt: TGTGCCTGGAGTGTACGACTAGCGGGAGCCGGGGAGCTGTTTTTT
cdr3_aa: CAWSVRLAGAGELFF

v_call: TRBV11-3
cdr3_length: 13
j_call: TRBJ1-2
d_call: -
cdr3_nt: TGTGCCAGCAGCTTATTACAAAACTATGGCTACACCTTC
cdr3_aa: CASSLLQNYGYTF

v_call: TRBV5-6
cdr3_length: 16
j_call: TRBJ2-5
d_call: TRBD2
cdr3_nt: TGTGCCAGCAGCCCCGCGGGGGAAAAGGCCCAAGAGACCCAGTACTTC
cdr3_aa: CASSPAGEKAQETQYF

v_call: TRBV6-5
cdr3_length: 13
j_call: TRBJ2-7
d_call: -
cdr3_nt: TGTGCCAGCACCGAAGCCGGGACCTACGAGCAGTACTTC
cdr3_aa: CASTEAGTYEQYF

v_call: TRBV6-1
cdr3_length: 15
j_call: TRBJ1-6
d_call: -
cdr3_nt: TGTGCCAGCAGTGACCGAGAACCCTATAATTCACCCCTCCACTTT
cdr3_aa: CASSDREPYNSPLHF

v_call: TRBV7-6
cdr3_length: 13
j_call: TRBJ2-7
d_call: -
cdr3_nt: TGTGCCAGCAGCTTAAGCCTAGACTACGAGCAGTACTTC
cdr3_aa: CASSLSLDYEQYF

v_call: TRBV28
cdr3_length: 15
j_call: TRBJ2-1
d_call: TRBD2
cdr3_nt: TGTGCCAGCAGTGCACGGACTAGCGGGAGCCATGAGCAGTTCTTC
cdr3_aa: CASSARTSGSHEQFF

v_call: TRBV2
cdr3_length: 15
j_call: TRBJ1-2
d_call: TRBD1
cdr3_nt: TGTGCCAGCCGTAGGACAGGGGATTTTAGCTATGGCTACACCTTC
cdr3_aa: CASRRTGDFSYGYTF

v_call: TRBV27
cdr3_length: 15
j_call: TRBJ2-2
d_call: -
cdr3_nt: TGTGCCAGCAGTTTCGAGCTCTACGGGACCGGGGAGCTGTTTTTT
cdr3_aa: CASSFELYGTGELFF

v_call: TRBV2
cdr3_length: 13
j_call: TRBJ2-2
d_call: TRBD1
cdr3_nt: TGTGCCAGCGCCGACAGGGCCACCGGGGAGCTGTTTTTT
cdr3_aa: CASADRATGELFF

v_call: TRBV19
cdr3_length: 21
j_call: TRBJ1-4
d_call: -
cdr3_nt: TGTGCCAGTAGTATTAGGGGTCAAATTTGGATCAATGTCGCAACTAATGAAAAACTGTTTTTT
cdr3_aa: CASSIRGQIWINVATNEKLFF

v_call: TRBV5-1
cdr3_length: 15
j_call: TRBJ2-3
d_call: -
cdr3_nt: TGCGCCAGCAGCTTGGAAGGGGCCGACACAGATACGCAGTATTTT
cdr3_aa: CASSLEGADTDTQYF

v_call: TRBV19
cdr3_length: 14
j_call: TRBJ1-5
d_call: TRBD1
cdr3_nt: TGTGCCACCCTGACAGGGGGCGGGAATCAGCCCCAGCATTTT
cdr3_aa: CATLTGGGNQPQHF